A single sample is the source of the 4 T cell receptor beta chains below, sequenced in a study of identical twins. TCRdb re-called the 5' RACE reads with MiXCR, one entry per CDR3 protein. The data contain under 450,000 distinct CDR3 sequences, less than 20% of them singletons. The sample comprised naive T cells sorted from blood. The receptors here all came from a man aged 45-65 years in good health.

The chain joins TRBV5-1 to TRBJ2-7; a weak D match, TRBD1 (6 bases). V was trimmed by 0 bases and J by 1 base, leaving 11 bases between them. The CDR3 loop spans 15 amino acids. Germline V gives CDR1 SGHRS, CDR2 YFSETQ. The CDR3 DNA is TGCGCCAGCAGCTTGGAGGGACAAAGATCCTACGAGCAGTACTTC. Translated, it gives CASSLEGQRSYEQYF.

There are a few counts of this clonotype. The CDR3 loop reads CASSGIPGGETQYF. The CDR3 bases are TGCGCCAGCAGCGGGATCCCCGGGGGGGAGACCCAGTACTTC. This sequence joins TRBV5-1 and TRBJ2-5; 7 nucleotides agree with TRBD2. Germline-derived CDR1 and CDR2 are SGHRS and YFSETQ. With 4 bases clipped from V and 5 bases from J, the junction kept 8 bases outside the gene matches. The CDR3 sequence is 14 residues long.

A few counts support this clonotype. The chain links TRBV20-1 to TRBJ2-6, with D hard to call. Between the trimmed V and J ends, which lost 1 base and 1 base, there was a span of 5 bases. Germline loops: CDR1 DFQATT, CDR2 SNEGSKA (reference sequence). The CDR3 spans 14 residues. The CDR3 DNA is TGCAGTGCTAGAGTGAGGTCTGGGGCCAACGTCCTGACTTTC. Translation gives CSARVRSGANVLTF.

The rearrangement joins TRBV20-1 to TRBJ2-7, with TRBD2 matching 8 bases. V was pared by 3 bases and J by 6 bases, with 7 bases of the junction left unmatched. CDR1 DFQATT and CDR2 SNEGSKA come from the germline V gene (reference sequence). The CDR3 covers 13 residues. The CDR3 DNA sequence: TGCAGTGCTAGCGGGACTAGTGGTATCGAGCAGTACTTC. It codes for CSASGTSGIEQYF.